This TCR beta chain was captured in a study of T cell clonotyping in hematopoietic cell transplantation. The protocol was immunoSEQ multiplex PCR, while the TCRdb copy is restricted to in-frame clones and leaves out a portion. The sample records approximately 9,700 clones, about 77% being singletons. Comment on this clone: Its antigen is as yet unknown.

Study-level points and caveats: Higher Inverse Simpson Index values in graft donor and pretransplant recipient predicted broader posttransplant TCR diversity. At the given depth, recipient repertoires were over 95% de novo clonotypes. After transplant, recipient diversity fell while pathologically expanded clonotypes grew through day 180.

CDR1 and CDR2 (germline): SQVTM, ANQGSEA. V lost 7 bases to trimming and J lost 3 bases, with 16 bases between them. This CDR3 contains 14 residues. The sequences come from PBMCs, collected 30 days after allogeneic stem cell transplant. This chain uses TRBV29-1 with TRBJ1-5, with D perhaps TRBD1 (5 bases). This TCR came from a female patient aged 40-50 years who had an allogeneic stem cell transplant from a related donor, so T cells may come from the graft donor. Some clones in this sample may be carry-over from other donors' samples. For the CDR3, the DNA is TGCAGCGCCGGGAGGGACGGGGTCAATCAGCCCCAGCATTTT. Translation: CSAGRDGVNQPQHF.